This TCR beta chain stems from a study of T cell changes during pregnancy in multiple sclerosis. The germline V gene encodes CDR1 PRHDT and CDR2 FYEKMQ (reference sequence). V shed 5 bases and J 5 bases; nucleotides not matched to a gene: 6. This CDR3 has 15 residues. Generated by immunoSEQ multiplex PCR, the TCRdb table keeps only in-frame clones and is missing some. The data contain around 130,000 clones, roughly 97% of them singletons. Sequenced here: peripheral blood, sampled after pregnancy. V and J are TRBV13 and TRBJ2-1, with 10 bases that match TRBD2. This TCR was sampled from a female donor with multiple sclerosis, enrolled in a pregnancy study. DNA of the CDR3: TGTGCCAGCAGCGCCCGACTAGCGGGTAACAATGAGCAGTTCTTC. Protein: CASSARLAGNNEQFF.